The 25 T cell receptor beta chains reported below all come from one sample, sequenced in a study of T cell repertoires in aging, cancer and after chemotherapy. Peripheral blood genomic DNA, not sorted cells or RNA, was the template. Multiplex touch-down PCR with TRB-A/B primers amplified rearranged V-D-J TRB sequences. TCRdb ran MiXCR on the multiplex PCR reads and lists one entry per CDR3 protein. The sample consists of 13,000 or so distinct CDR3 sequences, about 25% of them appearing once. The sequencing sample was made of blood. The receptors were gathered from a human donor in good health.

The V gene is TRBV6-6, the J gene TRBJ2-3; D uncertain. Germline CDR1 and CDR2: MNHNY and SVGAGI (reference sequence). The CDR3 is 14 residues long. V lost 6 bases, J lost 0 bases, and 10 bases lay in between. The CDR3 region has the DNA TGTGCCAGCAGCCCCTCCGCAAGCACAGATACGCAGTATTTT. Translated, it gives CASSPSASTDTQYF.

The J gene is TRBJ2-1, the V gene TRBV28, with D unclear. The CDR3 runs 12 residues. CDR1 is MDHEN and CDR2 is SYDVKM in the germline V gene. Trimming removed 5 bases at V and 7 bases at J, with 9 bases between. The CDR3 loop reads CASSTDANEQFF. As DNA, the CDR3 is TGTGCCAGCAGTACCGACGCGAATGAGCAGTTCTTC.

This clonotype has only a few counts. The chain links TRBV5-4 to TRBJ2-6; no reliable D call. The germline CDR1 and CDR2 sequences are SGHNT and YYREEE (reference sequence). The CDR3 totals 17 residues. V lost 2 bases to trimming and J lost 4 bases, with 16 bases between them. The DNA of the CDR3 is TGTGCCAGCAGCTTCGGCCCCATACCCACCGGGGCCAACGTCCTGACTTTC. It translates to CASSFGPIPTGANVLTF.

This clonotype was picked up one time. The chain uses TRBV4-3 and TRBJ1-4, with D maybe TRBD1 (5 bases). The germline gives CDR1 LGHNA, CDR2 YSLEER. The CDR3 runs to 15 residues. The V end was cut by 4 bases, the J end by 7 bases, with 16 bases between. The CDR3 DNA reads TGCGCCAGCAGCCGAAACGTAGGGGAGCTTGAAAAACTGTTTTTT. Translation: CASSRNVGELEKLFF.

The chain recombines TRBV19 with TRBJ2-6; no firm D call. The V and J ends lost 4 bases and 6 bases respectively, with 10 bases between them. Germline assignment: CDR1 LNHDA and CDR2 SQIVND (reference sequence). This CDR3 is built from 14 residues. CDR3 sequence (DNA): TGTGCCAGTAGTAGAGGATCTAAGGCCAACGTCCTGACTTTC. Its translation is CASSRGSKANVLTF.

The genes are TRBV4-3 and TRBJ1-5; D is perhaps TRBD1 (5 bases). The CDR3 has 15 residues. V was clipped by 0 bases and J by 8 bases, with 14 bases between them. CDR1 is LGHNA, CDR2 YSLEER, per germline. Here the CDR3 reads CASSQELVRGEPQHF. In DNA, the CDR3 is TGCGCCAGCAGCCAAGAGCTGGTCCGGGGGGAGCCCCAGCATTTT.

This clonotype was seen a few times. V usage is TRBV12-3 or TRBV12-4 and J usage is TRBJ1-1; no definite D call. V dropped 3 bases and J dropped 0 bases, with 8 bases sitting between them. The CDR3 is 14 amino acids. The CDR3 sequence is CASSLRQMNTEAFF. In DNA form, the CDR3 reads TGTGCCAGCAGTTTGAGGCAGATGAACACTGAAGCTTTCTTT.

The V call is TRBV30, the J call TRBJ1-5; D ambiguous. The CDR3 runs to 13 residues. The V end was cut by 3 bases, the J end by 1 base, with 7 bases between. Per germline, CDR1 GTSNPN and CDR2 SVGIG (reference sequence). The CDR3 sequence: CAWSEQSNQPQHF. The CDR3 DNA reads TGTGCCTGGAGCGAGCAAAGCAATCAGCCCCAGCATTTT.

The sample holds a few counts of this clonotype. J is TRBJ1-1 and V is TRBV12-5; TRBD1 matches 8 bases. This CDR3 has 18 residues. Germline-derived CDR1 and CDR2 are LGHNT and FRNRAP. V shed 6 bases, J shed 1 base, and the junction held 16 bases outside the gene matches. This CDR3 is CASGLNPKDREQNTEAFF. In nucleotides, the CDR3 is TGTGCTAGTGGCCTGAACCCTAAGGACAGGGAGCAGAACACTGAAGCTTTCTTT.

J is TRBJ1-3 and V is TRBV10-3; D is uncertain. Trimming took off 9 bases at V and 0 bases at J, with 18 bases between the two ends. Germline V CDR1 and CDR2: ENHRY, SYGVKD. The CDR3 consists of 16 residues. The CDR3 region has the DNA TGTGCCATACAGCGGGAGGGTGGGGACTCTGGAAACACCATATATTTT. This translates into CAIQREGGDSGNTIYF.

The V call is TRBV7-9, the J call TRBJ1-2; TRBD1 matches 7 bases. V trimming: 5 bases; J trimming: 2 bases; junction bases outside the gene matches: 5. Germline V lookup: CDR1 SEHNR, CDR2 FQNEAQ (reference sequence). The CDR3 is made up of 14 amino acids. The CDR3 nucleotides are TGTGCCAGCAGCGTATTAGGGGGCAACTATGGCTACACCTTC. Protein: CASSVLGGNYGYTF.

The rearrangement links TRBV19 to TRBJ2-7; the D gene is possibly TRBD1 (6 bases). The V end lost 3 bases, the J end lost 0 bases, and 9 bases lay between the germline ends. CDR1 and CDR2 from the germline V gene are LNHDA and SQIVND (reference sequence). The length of the CDR3 is 14 residues. Here the CDR3 DNA reads TGTGCCAGTAGTATTCGACAGGACTCCTACGAGCAGTACTTC. Amino acid sequence: CASSIRQDSYEQYF.

In DNA form, the CDR3 reads TGTGCCAGCAGCTATCCTGGCGAGCAGTACTTC. As protein: CASSYPGEQYF. The V and J genes are TRBV7-9 and TRBJ2-7; unclear D gene. Trimming pared 4 bases from V and 6 bases from J, leaving 7 bases between. The CDR3 length is 11 residues. Germline values: CDR1 SEHNR, CDR2 FQNEAQ (reference sequence).

This clonotype has more than one count but fewer than ten. The chain uses TRBV10-3 and TRBJ1-3, with a weak D call TRBD1 (6 bases). The CDR3 loop spans 16 amino acids. Germline CDR1 is ENHRY and CDR2 is SYGVKD. Trimming shortened V by 6 bases and J by 0 bases, and 15 bases separated the two germline ends. CDR3 protein: CAISSQTGSSGNTIYF. The CDR3 region has the DNA TGTGCCATCAGCTCTCAGACAGGTAGCTCTGGAAACACCATATATTTT.

In its sample, this clonotype ranks as medium-sized. The V call is TRBV20-1, the J call TRBJ1-6, with 7 bases identical to TRBD1. CDR3 length: 15 residues. V was clipped by 2 bases and J by 6 bases; unmatched bases: 7. Germline-derived CDR1 and CDR2 are DFQATT and SNEGSKA (reference sequence). The CDR3 nucleotides read TGCAGTGCTAGACGACCAGGGGGTCTTAATTCACCCCTCCACTTT. This sequence encodes CSARRPGGLNSPLHF.

This clonotype is termed medium-sized (0.01 to 0.1%). This chain connects TRBV12-3 or TRBV12-4 to TRBJ2-7; D perhaps matches TRBD2 (6 bases). Trimming removed 1 base at V and 4 bases at J, with 14 bases between. The CDR3 extends over 15 amino acids. CDR3: CASSLGVSGQYEQYF. The DNA for the CDR3 is TGTGCCAGCAGTTTAGGTGTCAGCGGGCAATACGAGCAGTACTTC.

A note on this clonotype: A much larger clone sits a single nucleotide away, making a read error possible. The V gene is TRBV29-1, the J gene TRBJ2-7; 7 positions agree with TRBD1. The CDR3 is made up of 13 amino acids. The germline V gene has CDR1 SQVTM and CDR2 ANQGSEA. V lost 3 bases, J lost 7 bases, and 9 bases stayed unmatched. The CDR3 coding sequence is TGCAGCGTTGAGGCCAGGGGGTCGTGTGAGCAGTACTTC. Protein: CSVEARGSCEQYF.

V gene TRBV5-4 combines with J gene TRBJ2-7, with 8 bases fitting TRBD1. With 5 bases clipped from V and 3 bases from J, the junction kept 4 bases outside the gene matches. The V gene's germline CDR1 is SGHNT and CDR2 YYREEE (reference sequence). CDR3 size: 13 residues. The CDR3 nucleotides read TGTGCCAGCAGTTCGACAGGGGACTACGAGCAGTACTTC. Translation gives CASSSTGDYEQYF.

The genes are TRBV6-2 or TRBV6-3 and TRBJ1-1; D gene ambiguous. Looked up from germline, CDR1 is MNHEY and CDR2 is SVGEGT. V shed 6 bases and J shed 10 bases, with 12 bases lying between them. There are 11 residues in the CDR3. The CDR3 loop reads CASSPGTRAFF. Written as DNA, the CDR3 is TGTGCCAGCAGCCCGGGAACTCGAGCTTTCTTT.

V and J are TRBV12-3 or TRBV12-4 and TRBJ2-1; 10 nucleotides align to TRBD2. V shed 7 bases, J shed 10 bases, and the junction held 16 bases outside the gene matches. This CDR3 region has 16 residues. The CDR3, as DNA: TGTGCCAGCAATCCAATCGCTAGCGGGGGTGCTAGAGAGCAGTTCTTC. Encoded protein: CASNPIASGGAREQFF.

In the case of this clonotype: Sequence at one end of the junction differs from germline and may be a read error. This chain links TRBV13 with TRBJ2-1; the match to TRBD2 covers 16 bases. The CDR3 contains 16 residues. Germline CDR1 and CDR2: PRHDT and FYEKMQ (reference sequence). For the CDR3, the DNA is TGTGCCAGCAGCATCGGGACTAGCGGGGGGGAATTATGGCAGTTTTTC. It specifies CASSIGTSGGELWQFF.

Only one count was recorded for this clonotype. The CDR3 reads CASSLNPGQGALSYEQYF. For the CDR3, the DNA is TGTGCCAGCAGTTTAAATCCGGGACAGGGGGCGCTTTCCTACGAGCAGTACTTC. The chain has TRBV28 and TRBJ2-7; TRBD1 aligns across 12 bases. CDR3 size: 18 residues. J lost 1 base, V lost 2 bases, and 9 bases had no gene match. Germline V gene data show CDR1 as MDHEN and CDR2 as SYDVKM.

This clonotype was seen only a few times. The chain combines TRBV10-3 with TRBJ2-3, with TRBD2 matching 10 bases. In germline, CDR1 is ENHRY, CDR2 SYGVKD. This CDR3 region has 14 residues. V gave up 10 bases and J gave up 2 bases; unmatched junction bases: 6. The CDR3, as DNA: TGTGCCACCAATAGCGGGGGGACCACAGATACGCAGTATTTT. Translation gives CATNSGGTTDTQYF.

A few counts support this clonotype. DNA of the CDR3: TGTGCCAGCAGCTTAGCTGGACCTTATGGCTACACCTTC. It specifies CASSLAGPYGYTF. The V call is TRBV7-2, the J call TRBJ1-2, with D unresolved. CDR1 and CDR2 (germline): SGHTA, FQGNSA. This CDR3 spans 13 amino acids. Trimming left V 0 bases short and J 5 bases short, with 7 bases between.

The chain carries TRBV19 and TRBJ2-4; 8 bases align to TRBD2. V lost 5 bases to trimming and J lost 1 base; unmatched junction nucleotides: 7. Germline V lookup: CDR1 LNHDA, CDR2 SQIVND (reference sequence). The CDR3 has 16 residues. CDR3 protein: CASSYRGGAAKNIQYF. CDR3 nucleotides: TGTGCCAGTAGTTATCGGGGGGGGGCGGCCAAAAACATTCAGTACTTC.